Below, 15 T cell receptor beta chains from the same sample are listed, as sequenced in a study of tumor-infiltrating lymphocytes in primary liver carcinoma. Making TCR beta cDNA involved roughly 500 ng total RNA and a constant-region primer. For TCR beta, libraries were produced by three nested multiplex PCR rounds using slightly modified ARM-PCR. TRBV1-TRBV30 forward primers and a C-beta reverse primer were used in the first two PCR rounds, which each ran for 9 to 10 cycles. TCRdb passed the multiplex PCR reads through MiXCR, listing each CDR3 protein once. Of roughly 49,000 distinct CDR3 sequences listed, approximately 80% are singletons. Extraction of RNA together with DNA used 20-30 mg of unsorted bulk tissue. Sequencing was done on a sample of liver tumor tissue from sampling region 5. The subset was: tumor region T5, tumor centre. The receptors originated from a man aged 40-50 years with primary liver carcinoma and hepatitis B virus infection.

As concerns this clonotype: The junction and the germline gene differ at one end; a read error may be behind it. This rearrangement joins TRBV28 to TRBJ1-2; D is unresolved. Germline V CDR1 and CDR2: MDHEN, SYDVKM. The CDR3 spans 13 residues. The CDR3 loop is CTSSEAQENGYTF. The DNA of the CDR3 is TGTACCAGCAGTGAGGCCCAGGAAAATGGCTACACCTTC.

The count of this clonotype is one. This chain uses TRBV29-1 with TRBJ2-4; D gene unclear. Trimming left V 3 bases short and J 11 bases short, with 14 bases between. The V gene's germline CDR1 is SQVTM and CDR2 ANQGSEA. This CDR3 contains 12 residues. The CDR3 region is CSVEDLKDVQYF. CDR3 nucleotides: TGCAGCGTTGAGGACCTGAAAGACGTTCAGTACTTC. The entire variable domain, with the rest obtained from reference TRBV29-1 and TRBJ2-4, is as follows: SAVISQKPSRDICQRGTSLTIQCQVDSQVTMMFWYRQQPGQSLTLIATANQGSEATYESGFVIDKFPISRPNLTFSTLTVSNMSPEDSSIYLCSVEDLKDVQYFGAGTRLSVL.

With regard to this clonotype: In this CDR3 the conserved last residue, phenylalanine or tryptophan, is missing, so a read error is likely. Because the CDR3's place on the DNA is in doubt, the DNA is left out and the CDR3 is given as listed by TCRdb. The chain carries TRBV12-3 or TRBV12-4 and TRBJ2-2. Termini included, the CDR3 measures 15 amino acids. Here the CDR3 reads CASSWASRNTGELFL.

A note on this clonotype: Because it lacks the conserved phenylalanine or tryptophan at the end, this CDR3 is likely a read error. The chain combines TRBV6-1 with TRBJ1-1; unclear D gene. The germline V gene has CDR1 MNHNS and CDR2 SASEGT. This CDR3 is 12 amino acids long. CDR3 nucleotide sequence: TGTGCCAGCAATGAAACAACGGTTGAAGCTTTCCTT. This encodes CASNETTVEAFL.

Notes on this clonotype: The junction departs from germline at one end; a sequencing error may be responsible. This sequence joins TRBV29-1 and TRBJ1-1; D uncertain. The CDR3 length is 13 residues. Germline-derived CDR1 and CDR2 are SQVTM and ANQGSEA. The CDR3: CSVLIQLNTESFF. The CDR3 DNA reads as TGCAGCGTTCTTATACAGCTGAACACTGAATCTTTCTTT.

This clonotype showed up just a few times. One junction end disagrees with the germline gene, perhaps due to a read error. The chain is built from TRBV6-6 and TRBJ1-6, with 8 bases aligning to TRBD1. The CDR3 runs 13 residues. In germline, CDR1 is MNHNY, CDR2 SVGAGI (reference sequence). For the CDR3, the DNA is TGTGCCAGCAGTATGACAGGGGTTTCGCCCCTACACTTT. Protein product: CASSMTGVSPLHF.

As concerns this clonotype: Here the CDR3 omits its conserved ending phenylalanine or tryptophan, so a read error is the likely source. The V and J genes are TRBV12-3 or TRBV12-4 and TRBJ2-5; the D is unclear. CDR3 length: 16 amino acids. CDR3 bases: TGTGCCAGCAGTTTCTATGGGCAGGTAGACCAGGAGACCCAGTACTAC. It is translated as CASSFYGQVDQETQYY.

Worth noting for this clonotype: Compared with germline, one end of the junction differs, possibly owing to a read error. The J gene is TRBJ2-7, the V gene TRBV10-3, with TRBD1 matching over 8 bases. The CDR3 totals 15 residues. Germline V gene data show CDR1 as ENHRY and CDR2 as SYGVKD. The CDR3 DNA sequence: TGTGCCGTCAGCTTACAGGGGGGTGACTCCTACGAGCAATACTTC. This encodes CAVSLQGGDSYEQYF.

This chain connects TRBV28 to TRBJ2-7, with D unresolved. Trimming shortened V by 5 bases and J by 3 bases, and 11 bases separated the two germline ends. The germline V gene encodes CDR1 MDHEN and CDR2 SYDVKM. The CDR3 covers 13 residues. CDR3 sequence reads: CASSATRIYEQYF. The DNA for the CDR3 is TGTGCCAGCAGTGCGACTCGGATCTACGAGCAGTACTTC.

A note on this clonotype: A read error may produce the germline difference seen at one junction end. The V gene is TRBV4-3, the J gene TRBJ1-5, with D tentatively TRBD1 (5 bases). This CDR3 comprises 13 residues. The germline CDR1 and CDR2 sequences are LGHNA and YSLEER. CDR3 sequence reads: CASSQSREQPQNF. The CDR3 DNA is TGCGCCAGCAGCCAGTCCAGGGAGCAGCCCCAAAACTTT.

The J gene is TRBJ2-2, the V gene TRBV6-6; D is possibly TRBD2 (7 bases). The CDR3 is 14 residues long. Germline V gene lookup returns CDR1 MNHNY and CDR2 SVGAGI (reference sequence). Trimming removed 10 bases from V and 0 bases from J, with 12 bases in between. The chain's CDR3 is CATRGGANTGELFF. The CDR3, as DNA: TGTGCCACTAGAGGGGGGGCGAACACCGGGGAGCTGTTTTTT.

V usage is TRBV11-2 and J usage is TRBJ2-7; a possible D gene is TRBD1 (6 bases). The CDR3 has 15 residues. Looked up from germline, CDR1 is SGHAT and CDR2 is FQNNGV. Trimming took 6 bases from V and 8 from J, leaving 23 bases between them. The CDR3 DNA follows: TGTGCCAGCAGTTTACGATGGACAGAGGAAAACAAGCAGTACTTC. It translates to CASSLRWTEENKQYF. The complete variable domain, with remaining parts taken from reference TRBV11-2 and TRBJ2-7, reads EAGVAQSPRYKIIEKRQSVAFWCNPISGHATLYWYQQILGQGPKLLIQFQNNGVVDDSQLPKDRFSAERLKGVDSTLKIQPAKLEDSAVYLCASSLRWTEENKQYFGPGTRLTVT.

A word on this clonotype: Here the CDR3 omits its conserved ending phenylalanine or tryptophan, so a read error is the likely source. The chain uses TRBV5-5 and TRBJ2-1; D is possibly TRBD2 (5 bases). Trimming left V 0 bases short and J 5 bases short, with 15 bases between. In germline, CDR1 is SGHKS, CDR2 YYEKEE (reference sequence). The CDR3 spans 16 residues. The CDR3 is CASSLVVSESHNEQFV. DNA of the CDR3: TGTGCCAGCAGCTTGGTGGTTAGCGAGAGCCACAATGAGCAGTTCGTC.

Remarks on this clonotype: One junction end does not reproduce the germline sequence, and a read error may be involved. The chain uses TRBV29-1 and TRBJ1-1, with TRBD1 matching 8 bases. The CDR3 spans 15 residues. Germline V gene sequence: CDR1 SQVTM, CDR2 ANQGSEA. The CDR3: CRVAGGWWMNTEALF. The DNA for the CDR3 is TGCAGAGTTGCAGGGGGCTGGTGGATGAACACTGAAGCTTTATTT.

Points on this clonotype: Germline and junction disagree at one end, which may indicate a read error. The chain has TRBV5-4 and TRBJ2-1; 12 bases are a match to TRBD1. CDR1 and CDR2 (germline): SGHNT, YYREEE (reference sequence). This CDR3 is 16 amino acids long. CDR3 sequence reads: CASSLATGQGAGEQFF. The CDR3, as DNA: TGTGCCAGCAGCTTGGCCACGGGACAGGGGGCCGGTGAGCAGTTTTTC.